This T cell receptor beta chain was captured by sequencing in a study of blood T cell repertoires in COVID-19. Germline loops: CDR1 MGHRA, CDR2 YSYEKL. With V trimmed by 5 bases and J by 0 bases, 4 bases remained unmatched. This CDR3 is built from 16 residues. Profiled with immunoSEQ multiplex PCR; TCRdb holds only in-frame clones, not every one. The sample includes 30,000 to 40,000 clones, roughly 86% of them seen just once. This TCR came from an elderly man with active or convalescent COVID-19. Material: peripheral blood. The chain recombines TRBV4-1 with TRBJ2-2, with TRBD2 matching 9 bases. The CDR3 nucleotides read TGCGCCAGCAGCACCCGGACTAGCGCGAACACCGGGGAGCTGTTTTTT. Amino acids: CASSTRTSANTGELFF.